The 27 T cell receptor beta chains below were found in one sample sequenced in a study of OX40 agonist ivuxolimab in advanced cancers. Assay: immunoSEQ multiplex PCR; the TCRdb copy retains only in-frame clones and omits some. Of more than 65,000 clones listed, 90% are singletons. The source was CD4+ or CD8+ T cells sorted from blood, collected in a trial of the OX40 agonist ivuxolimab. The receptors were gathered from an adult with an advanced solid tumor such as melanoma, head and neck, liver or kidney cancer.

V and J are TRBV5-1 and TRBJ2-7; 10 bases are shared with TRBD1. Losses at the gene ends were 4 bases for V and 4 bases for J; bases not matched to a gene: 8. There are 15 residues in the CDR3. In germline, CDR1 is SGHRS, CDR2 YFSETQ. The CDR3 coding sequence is TGCGCCAGCAGCCCGACAGGGGGCGCAGGGTACGAGCAGTACTTC. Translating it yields CASSPTGGAGYEQYF.

This chain's CDR3 is CASTSSPGQGTYNEQFF. The CDR3 bases are TGTGCCAGCACCAGTAGCCCGGGACAGGGGACCTACAATGAGCAGTTCTTC. V usage is TRBV28 and J usage is TRBJ2-1; 10 bases align to TRBD1. Germline loops: CDR1 MDHEN, CDR2 SYDVKM. With 7 bases clipped from V and 2 bases from J, the junction kept 11 bases outside the gene matches. The CDR3 loop spans 17 amino acids.

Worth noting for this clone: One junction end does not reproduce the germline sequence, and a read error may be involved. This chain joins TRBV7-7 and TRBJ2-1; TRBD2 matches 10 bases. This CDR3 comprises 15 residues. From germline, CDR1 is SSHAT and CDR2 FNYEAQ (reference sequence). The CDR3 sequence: CASSLGLAPTDEQFF. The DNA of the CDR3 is TGTGCTAGCAGCTTGGGACTAGCGCCAACGGATGAGCAGTTCTTC.

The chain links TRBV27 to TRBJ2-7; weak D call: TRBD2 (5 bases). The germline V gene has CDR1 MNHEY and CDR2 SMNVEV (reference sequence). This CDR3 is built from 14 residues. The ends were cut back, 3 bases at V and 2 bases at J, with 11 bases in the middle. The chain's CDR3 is CASSLKGVTYEQYF. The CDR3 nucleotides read TGTGCCAGCAGTTTGAAGGGAGTTACCTACGAGCAGTACTTC.

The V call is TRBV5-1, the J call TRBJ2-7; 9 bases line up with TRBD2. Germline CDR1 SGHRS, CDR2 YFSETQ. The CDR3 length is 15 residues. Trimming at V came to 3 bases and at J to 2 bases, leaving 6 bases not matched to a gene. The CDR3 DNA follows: TGCGCCAGCAGCTCGACTAGCGGTGACACCTACGAGCAGTACTTC. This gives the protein CASSSTSGDTYEQYF.

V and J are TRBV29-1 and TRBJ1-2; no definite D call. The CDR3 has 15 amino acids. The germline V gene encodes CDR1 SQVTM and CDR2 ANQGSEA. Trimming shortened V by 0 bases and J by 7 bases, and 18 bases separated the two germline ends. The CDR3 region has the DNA TGCAGCGTTGAAGATCACCGAGGGCGCAGTCTTGGCTACACCTTC. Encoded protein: CSVEDHRGRSLGYTF.

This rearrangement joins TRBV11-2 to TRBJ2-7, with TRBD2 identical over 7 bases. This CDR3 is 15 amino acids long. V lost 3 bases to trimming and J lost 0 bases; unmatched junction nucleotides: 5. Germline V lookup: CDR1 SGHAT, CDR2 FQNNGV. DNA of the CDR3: TGTGCCAGCAGCTTCTCGGGAGGTCTCTCCTACGAGCAGTACTTC. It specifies CASSFSGGLSYEQYF.

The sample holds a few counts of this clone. The CDR3 bases are TGCGCCAGCAGTGAGAGGACAGGGCCCGGGGAGCTGTTTTTT. It codes for CASSERTGPGELFF. The V call is TRBV10-1, the J call TRBJ2-2, with 8 positions matching TRBD1. CDR3 length: 14 amino acids. Germline CDR1 is WNHNN and CDR2 is SYGVQD (reference sequence). The trim removed 2 bases at V and 6 bases at J, leaving 2 bases unmatched.

The CDR3: CSVEDLGKRGTIYF. DNA of the CDR3: TGCAGCGTTGAAGATCTTGGTAAGAGAGGCACCATATATTTT. The V and J genes are TRBV29-1 and TRBJ1-3; D is uncertain. Germline assignment: CDR1 SQVTM and CDR2 ANQGSEA. This CDR3 contains 14 residues. V lost 0 bases and J 9 bases, leaving 15 bases between the germline ends.

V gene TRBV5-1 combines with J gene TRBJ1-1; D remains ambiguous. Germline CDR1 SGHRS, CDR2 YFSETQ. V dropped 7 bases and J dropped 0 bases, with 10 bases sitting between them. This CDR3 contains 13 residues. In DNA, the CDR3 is TGCGCCAGCGGGGTGGGCATGAACACTGAAGCTTTCTTT. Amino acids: CASGVGMNTEAFF.

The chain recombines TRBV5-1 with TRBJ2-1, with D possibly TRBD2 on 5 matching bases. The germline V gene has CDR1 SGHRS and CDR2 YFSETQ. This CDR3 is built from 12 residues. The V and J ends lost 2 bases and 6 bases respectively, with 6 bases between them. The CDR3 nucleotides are TGCGCCAGCAGCTTTGAGGGCAATGAGCAGTTCTTC. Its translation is CASSFEGNEQFF.

This chain's CDR3 is CASSLATGVGSQPQHF. CDR3 nucleotides: TGTGCCAGCAGCTTAGCGACCGGGGTCGGGAGCCAGCCCCAGCATTTT. This chain uses TRBV7-2 with TRBJ1-5, with D unresolved. The CDR3 has 16 amino acids. Germline CDR1 and CDR2: SGHTA and FQGNSA. With 0 bases removed from V and 7 bases from J, the gap between germline ends came to 16 bases. The full variable domain, rest sourced from reference TRBV7-2 and TRBJ1-5, is GAGVSQSPSNKVTEKGKDVELRCDPISGHTALYWYRQSLGQGLEFLIYFQGNSAPDKSGLPSDRFSAERTGGSVSTLTIQRTQQEDSAVYLCASSLATGVGSQPQHFGDGTRLSIL.

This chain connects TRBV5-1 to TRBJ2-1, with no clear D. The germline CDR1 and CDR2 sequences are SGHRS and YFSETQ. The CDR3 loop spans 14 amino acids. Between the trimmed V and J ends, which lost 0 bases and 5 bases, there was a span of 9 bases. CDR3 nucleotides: TGCGCCAGCAGCTTGGGCAGGAGCAACAATGAGCAGTTCTTC. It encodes CASSLGRSNNEQFF.

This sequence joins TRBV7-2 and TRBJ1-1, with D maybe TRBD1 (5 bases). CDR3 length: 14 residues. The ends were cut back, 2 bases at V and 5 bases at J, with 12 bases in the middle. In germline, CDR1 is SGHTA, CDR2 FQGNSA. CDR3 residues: CASSLYGAFTEAFF. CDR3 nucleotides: TGTGCCAGCAGCTTATACGGGGCTTTTACTGAAGCTTTCTTT.

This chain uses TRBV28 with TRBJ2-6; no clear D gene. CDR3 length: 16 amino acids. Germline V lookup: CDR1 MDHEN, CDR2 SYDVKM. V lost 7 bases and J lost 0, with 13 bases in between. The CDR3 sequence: CASTRGRGSGANVLTF. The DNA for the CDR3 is TGTGCCAGCACCCGTGGACGTGGCTCTGGGGCCAACGTCCTGACTTTC.

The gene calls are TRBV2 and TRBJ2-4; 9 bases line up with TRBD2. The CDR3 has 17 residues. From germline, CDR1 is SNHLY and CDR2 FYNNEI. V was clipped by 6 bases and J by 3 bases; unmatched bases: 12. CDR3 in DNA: TGTGCCAGCAGCCTCCTCGGCGGGAGGGGAGGCAAAAACATTCAGTACTTC. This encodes CASSLLGGRGGKNIQYF.

As DNA, the CDR3 is TGCGCCAGCAGTTCGGGACTAGCAACCGGGGAGCTGTTTTTT. Translating gives CASSSGLATGELFF. The chain recombines TRBV5-1 with TRBJ2-2; 9 bases match TRBD2. V trimming: 5 bases; J trimming: 5 bases; junction bases outside the gene matches: 4. The CDR3 has 14 amino acids. Per germline, CDR1 SGHRS and CDR2 YFSETQ.

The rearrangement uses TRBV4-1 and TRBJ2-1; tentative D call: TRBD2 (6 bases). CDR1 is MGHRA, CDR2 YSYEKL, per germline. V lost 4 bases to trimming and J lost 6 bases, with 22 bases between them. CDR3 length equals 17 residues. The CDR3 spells CASSLGIRAPSANEQFF. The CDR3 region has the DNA TGCGCCAGCAGCCTTGGCATCAGGGCCCCTAGCGCCAATGAGCAGTTCTTC.

The CDR3 nucleotides are TGTGCCACCAGCCGAAGTGGGCGGGAGTCTGGCGAGCAGTACTTC. Translating it yields CATSRSGRESGEQYF. The V call is TRBV15, the J call TRBJ2-7, with 7 bases that match TRBD2. V was pared by 5 bases and J by 6 bases, with 13 bases of the junction left unmatched. The CDR3 consists of 15 residues. Germline V lookup: CDR1 LNHNV, CDR2 YYDKDF (reference sequence).

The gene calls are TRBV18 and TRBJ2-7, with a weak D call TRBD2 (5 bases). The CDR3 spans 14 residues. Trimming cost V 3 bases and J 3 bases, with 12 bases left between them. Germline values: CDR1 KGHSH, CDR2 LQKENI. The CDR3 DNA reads TGTGCCAGCTCACCGGGGAGAGGTATCTACGAGCAGTACTTC. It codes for CASSPGRGIYEQYF.

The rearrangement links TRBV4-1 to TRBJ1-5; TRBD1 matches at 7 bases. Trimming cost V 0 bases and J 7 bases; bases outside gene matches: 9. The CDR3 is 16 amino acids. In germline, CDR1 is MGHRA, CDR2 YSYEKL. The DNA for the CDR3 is TGCGCCAGCAGCCAAGATAAGGGACAGTTGAACCAGCCCCAGCATTTT. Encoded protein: CASSQDKGQLNQPQHF.

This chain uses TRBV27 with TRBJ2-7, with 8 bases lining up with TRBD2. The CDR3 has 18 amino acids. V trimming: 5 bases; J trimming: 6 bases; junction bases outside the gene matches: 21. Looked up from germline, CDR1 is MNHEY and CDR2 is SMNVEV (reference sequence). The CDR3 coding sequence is TGTGCCAGCAGTCCCCGAATTGCCCCAGCGGGAGTTACCGTCGAGCAGTACTTC. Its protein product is CASSPRIAPAGVTVEQYF.

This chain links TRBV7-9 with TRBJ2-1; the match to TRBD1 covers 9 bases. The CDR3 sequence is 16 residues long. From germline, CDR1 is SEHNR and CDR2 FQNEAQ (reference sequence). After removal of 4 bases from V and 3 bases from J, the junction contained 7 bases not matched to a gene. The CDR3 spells CASSWRTGVLYNEQFF. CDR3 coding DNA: TGTGCCAGCAGCTGGCGGACAGGGGTCCTCTACAATGAGCAGTTCTTC.

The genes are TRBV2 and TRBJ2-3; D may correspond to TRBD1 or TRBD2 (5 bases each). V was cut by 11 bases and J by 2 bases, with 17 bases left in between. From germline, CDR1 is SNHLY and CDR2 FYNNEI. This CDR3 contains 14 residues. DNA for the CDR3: TGTGCCGGGGCCGCCTTGGGGGACACAGATACGCAGTATTTT. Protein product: CAGAALGDTDTQYF.

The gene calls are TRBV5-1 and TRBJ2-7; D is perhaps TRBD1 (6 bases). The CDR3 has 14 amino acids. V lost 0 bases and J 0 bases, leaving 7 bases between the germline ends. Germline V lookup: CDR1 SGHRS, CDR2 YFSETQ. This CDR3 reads CASSLGGGSYEQYF. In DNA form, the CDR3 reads TGCGCCAGCAGCTTGGGAGGGGGCTCCTACGAGCAGTACTTC.

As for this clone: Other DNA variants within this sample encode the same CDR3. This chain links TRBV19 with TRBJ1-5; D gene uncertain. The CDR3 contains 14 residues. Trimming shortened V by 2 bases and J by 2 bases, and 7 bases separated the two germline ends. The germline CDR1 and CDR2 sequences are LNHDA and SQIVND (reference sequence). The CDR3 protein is CASSIRRGNQPQHF. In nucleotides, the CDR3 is TGTGCCAGTAGTATACGACGGGGCAATCAGCCCCAGCATTTT.

The CDR3 DNA follows: TGTGCCAGCAGCTTGGCTCCAACAGCCCGGCAGACCCAGTACTTC. Translating gives CASSLAPTARQTQYF. The rearrangement joins TRBV5-6 to TRBJ2-5, with D unclear. The CDR3 spans 15 residues. Germline CDR1 reads SGHDT; CDR2 reads YYEEEE. With 0 bases removed from V and 6 bases from J, the gap between germline ends came to 15 bases.